The T cell receptor (beta chain) under discussion was sequenced for a study of blood T cell repertoires in COVID-19. Clones were read by immunoSEQ multiplex PCR, and TCRdb kept only the in-frame ones, dropping some. In the table there are about 300,000 clones, over 70% of which are singletons. The origin of this receptor is a woman aged 45 to 65 with acute or convalescent COVID-19. The sequencing sample was made of peripheral blood.

The CDR3 region is CATSDARTGQETQYF. The CDR3 DNA is TGTGCCACCAGTGACGCGCGGACAGGGCAAGAGACCCAGTACTTC. V gene TRBV24-1 combines with J gene TRBJ2-5; 8 bases are shared with TRBD1. V dropped 4 bases and J dropped 2; count of bases not matched to a gene: 5. Germline V gene data show CDR1 as KGHDR and CDR2 as SFDVKD. There are 15 residues in the CDR3.